This TCR beta chain emerged from a study of blood T cell repertoires in COVID-19. This clone was detected once. This CDR3 comprises 17 residues. The germline gives CDR1 SEHNR, CDR2 FQNEAQ (reference sequence). V gave up 1 base and J gave up 1 base; unmatched junction bases: 9. Generated by immunoSEQ multiplex PCR, the TCRdb table keeps only in-frame clones and is missing some. The table lists 250,000 to 400,000 clones, about 87% of them singletons. The sample taken for sequencing was peripheral blood. This sequence joins TRBV7-9 and TRBJ1-2; TRBD1 aligns across 7 bases. This TCR came from a woman aged 25 to 39 with COVID-19, enrolled during active disease. The chain's CDR3 is CASSLGQGARINYGYTF. Written as DNA, the CDR3 is TGTGCCAGCAGCTTAGGACAGGGTGCTCGTATTAACTATGGCTACACCTTC.